This entry lists 30 T cell receptor beta chains sequenced from one sample in a study of regulatory T cells in long-lasting Graves disease. CDR3-region Arm-PCR and iRepertoire HTBI primers produced the TCR beta libraries. MiXCR was run by TCRdb on the multiplex PCR reads, yielding one entry per CDR3 protein. The table includes some 500,000 distinct CDR3 sequences, about 15% detected once. Time point noted: newly diagnosed GD, antithyroid drugs for less than 3 months. With RNA extracted from PBMCs as input, the TCR library was made. These sequences were also reported in another study, on T cells in Graves' hyperthyroidism and ophthalmopathy.

The starting material was peripheral blood mononuclear cells (PBMCs), obtained at new diagnosis, from a patient treated with antithyroid drugs. The receptors come from a woman aged 40-65 years with Graves disease.

This clonotype was seen repeatedly, ten times or more. The V call is TRBV7-9, the J call TRBJ1-4; D is perhaps TRBD1 (6 bases). CDR1 and CDR2 from the germline V gene are SEHNR and FQNEAQ (reference sequence). This CDR3 is built from 13 residues. V dropped 4 bases and J dropped 8 bases, with 11 bases sitting between them. CDR3 residues: CASSSGQREKLFF. The CDR3, as DNA: TGTGCCAGCAGCTCCGGACAGCGGGAAAAACTGTTTTTT. The entire variable domain, with the rest obtained from reference TRBV7-9 and TRBJ1-4, is as follows: DTGVSQNPRHKITKRGQNVTFRCDPISEHNRLYWYRQTLGQGPEFLTYFQNEAQLEKSRLLSDRFSAERPKGSFSTLEIQRTEQGDSAMYLCASSSGQREKLFFGSGTQLSVL.

This clonotype was counted ten times or more. V usage is TRBV20-1 and J usage is TRBJ1-2, with D possibly being TRBD1 (5 bases). The CDR3 is made up of 13 amino acids. V was shortened by 4 bases and J by 4 bases, with 13 bases between the two germline ends. The V gene's germline CDR1 is DFQATT and CDR2 SNEGSKA (reference sequence). CDR3 coding DNA: TGCAGTGCTACTGGGCAGGGAGGCTATGGCTACACCTTC. This gives the protein CSATGQGGYGYTF.

This clonotype was counted many times. The chain has TRBV6-5 and TRBJ1-1; 12 bases align to TRBD1. J gave up 2 bases and V 4 bases, and 11 bases lay outside the gene matches. Germline CDR1 MNHEY, CDR2 SVGAGI. This CDR3 region has 18 residues. The CDR3 bases are TGTGCCAGCAGTTCGATCCGGGACAGGGGGCCCGGAAACACTGAAGCTTTCTTT. It codes for CASSSIRDRGPGNTEAFF.

This clonotype has ten or more counts. The CDR3 region has the DNA TGTGCCAGCAGTACGGACAGGGGTAACGGCTACACCTTC. Translation: CASSTDRGNGYTF. The genes are TRBV11-3 and TRBJ1-2, with 9 nucleotides matching TRBD1. CDR1 is SGHNT and CDR2 is YENEEA in the germline V gene. The CDR3 totals 13 residues. V was clipped by 6 bases and J by 8 bases; unmatched bases: 7. The full variable domain, completed using reference TRBV11-3 and TRBJ1-2, is EAGVVQSPRYKIIEKKQPVAFWCNPISGHNTLYWYLQNLGQGPELLIRYENEEAVDDSQLPKDRFSAERLKGVDSTLKIQPAELGDSAVYLCASSTDRGNGYTFGSGTRLTVV.

The rearrangement uses TRBV7-9 and TRBJ2-3; 7 bases align to TRBD2. J lost 5 bases, V lost 3 bases, and 5 bases had no gene match. This CDR3 has 14 residues. From germline, CDR1 is SEHNR and CDR2 FQNEAQ (reference sequence). The CDR3 sequence is CASSLVREGDTQYF. In nucleotides, the CDR3 is TGTGCCAGCAGCTTGGTCAGGGAGGGAGATACGCAGTATTTT. The variable domain in full, completed from reference TRBV7-9 and TRBJ2-3, reads DTGVSQNPRHKITKRGQNVTFRCDPISEHNRLYWYRQTLGQGPEFLTYFQNEAQLEKSRLLSDRFSAERPKGSFSTLEIQRTEQGDSAMYLCASSLVREGDTQYFGPGTRLTVL.

The rearrangement uses TRBV7-9 and TRBJ1-6; 7 positions match TRBD1. The J segment lost 8 bases and the V segment lost 4 bases, leaving 2 bases of the junction unmatched. CDR3 size: 13 residues. Germline V gives CDR1 SEHNR, CDR2 FQNEAQ (reference sequence). The CDR3 sequence: CASSYQGDSPLHF. In DNA form, the CDR3 reads TGTGCCAGCAGCTATCAGGGGGATTCACCCCTCCACTTT.

There are many counts of this clonotype. The rearrangement links TRBV28 to TRBJ2-3, with TRBD2 matching over 9 bases. The ends lost 2 bases at V and 10 bases at J; junction bases unmatched: 7. Germline assignment: CDR1 MDHEN and CDR2 SYDVKM. The CDR3 has 14 residues. The CDR3 sequence is CASSLMRGGSPQYF. CDR3 sequence (DNA): TGTGCCAGCAGTTTAATGCGGGGGGGTAGCCCGCAGTATTTT.

J is TRBJ1-2 and V is TRBV7-9; D gene ambiguous. Germline loops: CDR1 SEHNR, CDR2 FQNEAQ (reference sequence). Between the trimmed V and J ends, which lost 3 bases and 1 base, there was a span of 6 bases. The CDR3 is 13 amino acids. The CDR3 DNA reads TGTGCCAGCAGCTTGAAGGATAACTATGGCTACACCTTC. This codes for CASSLKDNYGYTF.

The sample holds many counts of this clonotype. This rearrangement joins TRBV28 to TRBJ1-2, with 10 nucleotides matching TRBD1. CDR1 and CDR2 (germline): MDHEN, SYDVKM. CDR3 length: 14 residues. V trimming: 4 bases; J trimming: 6 bases; junction bases outside the gene matches: 5. The CDR3 region has the DNA TGTGCCAGCAGTTCCCCCGGGACAGGGGATGGCTACACCTTC. Translating it yields CASSSPGTGDGYTF.

This clonotype was counted ten times or more. The rearrangement links TRBV6-1 to TRBJ2-7, with D tentatively TRBD1 (6 bases). V was clipped by 6 bases and J by 0 bases, with 9 bases between them. The germline V gene encodes CDR1 MNHNS and CDR2 SASEGT. This CDR3 is built from 13 residues. The CDR3 is CASSEDSSYEQYF. CDR3 coding DNA: TGTGCCAGCAGCGAGGACAGCTCCTACGAGCAGTACTTC.

The chain joins TRBV6-5 to TRBJ1-2; no clear D gene. The germline V and J ends were trimmed by 0 bases and 1 base, with 6 bases remaining between them. The CDR3 totals 14 residues. Germline CDR1 and CDR2: MNHEY and SVGAGI. CDR3 residues: CASSYSGSNYGYTF. The DNA for the CDR3 is TGTGCCAGCAGTTACTCGGGGAGTAACTATGGCTACACCTTC.

This rearrangement joins TRBV6-2 or TRBV6-3 to TRBJ1-4, with 8 bases that match TRBD1. There are 18 residues in the CDR3. Trimming removed 3 bases from V and 0 bases from J; junction bases left unmatched: 9. Germline loops: CDR1 MNHEY, CDR2 SVGEGT. CDR3: CASSYVQGAFSTNEKLFF. CDR3 bases: TGTGCCAGCAGTTATGTGCAGGGGGCCTTCTCAACTAATGAAAAACTGTTTTTT.

This clonotype was seen a handful of times. The chain links TRBV4-1 to TRBJ2-1; D is unresolved. The CDR3 consists of 16 residues. From germline, CDR1 is MGHRA and CDR2 YSYEKL. Trimming left V 0 bases short and J 9 bases short, with 18 bases between. The CDR3 DNA follows: TGCGCCAGCAGCCAAGATCAGTCGGCGGCCTTCGGTGAGCAGTTCTTC. Translation gives CASSQDQSAAFGEQFF.

This clonotype was detected many times. The chain employs TRBV2 and TRBJ2-5; D gene unclear. V lost 1 base, J lost 14 bases, and 20 bases lay in between. The germline gives CDR1 SNHLY, CDR2 FYNNEI. The CDR3 is made up of 14 amino acids. This CDR3 reads CASSEVVPYSVGYF. In DNA, the CDR3 is TGTGCCAGCAGTGAAGTAGTTCCCTACAGCGTGGGCTACTTC.

V is TRBV14 and J is TRBJ1-2; 9 bases match TRBD1. CDR1 and CDR2 from the germline V gene are SGHDN and FVKESK. The CDR3 has 20 residues. The V and J ends lost 0 bases and 1 base, in that order; junction bases with no gene match: 15. CDR3 sequence (DNA): TGTGCCAGCAGCCAAGACGGACTAGAACCCGGGACAGGGATTAACTATGGCTACACCTTC. It encodes CASSQDGLEPGTGINYGYTF.

V is TRBV5-1 and J is TRBJ2-1, with D unresolved. Germline loops: CDR1 SGHRS, CDR2 YFSETQ. This CDR3 is built from 16 residues. Trimming shortened V by 2 bases and J by 0 bases, and 12 bases separated the two germline ends. The CDR3 reads CASSLRDQSSYNEQFF. DNA for the CDR3: TGCGCCAGCAGCTTAAGGGATCAAAGCTCCTACAATGAGCAGTTCTTC.

For this clonotype: This may stem from a read error, because a much larger clone lies one nucleotide away. V and J are TRBV20-1 and TRBJ2-3, with 9 bases that match TRBD1. The CDR3 contains 14 residues. V shed 6 bases, J shed 2 bases, and the junction held 6 bases outside the gene matches. Germline V gives CDR1 DFQATT, CDR2 SNEGSKA (reference sequence). The CDR3 loop reads CSALRDRVTDTQYF. CDR3 DNA sequence: TGCAGTGCCCTCCGGGACAGGGTCACAGATACGCAGTATTTT.

The V gene is TRBV4-1, the J gene TRBJ1-6; D remains unclear. The CDR3 is 15 residues long. The germline gives CDR1 MGHRA, CDR2 YSYEKL. V shed 0 bases and J shed 8 bases, with 11 bases lying between them. CDR3 sequence (DNA): TGCGCCAGCAGCCAAGATCCAGGTGGAGATTCACCCCTCCACTTT. Encoded protein: CASSQDPGGDSPLHF.

This clonotype was counted many times. The DNA for the CDR3 is TGTGCTAGTGGTAAAACAGGGGGCGACCACTACGAGCAGTACTTC. Translation: CASGKTGGDHYEQYF. The chain carries TRBV12-5 and TRBJ2-7; the match to TRBD1 covers 9 bases. The CDR3 sequence is 15 residues long. J lost 3 bases, V lost 5 bases, and 8 bases had no gene match. Germline V lookup: CDR1 LGHNT, CDR2 FRNRAP.

This rearrangement joins TRBV10-3 to TRBJ2-7; D ambiguous. Deletions cut 6 bases from V and 1 base from J, with 10 bases between. The CDR3 runs 13 residues. The germline V gene encodes CDR1 ENHRY and CDR2 SYGVKD. The CDR3 DNA reads as TGTGCCATCAGCGAGGCTGTATCCTACGAGCAGTACTTC. This codes for CAISEAVSYEQYF.

This clonotype was found a few times. The chain is built from TRBV19 and TRBJ2-3; D could derive from TRBD1 or TRBD2 (6 bases each). CDR1 LNHDA and CDR2 SQIVND come from the germline V gene (reference sequence). Trimming left V 7 bases short and J 6 bases short, with 14 bases between. The CDR3 loop spans 13 amino acids. CDR3 protein: CASTTGAEDTQYF. The CDR3 bases are TGTGCCAGTACTACGGGGGCGGAGGATACGCAGTATTTT.

This clonotype was recorded at least ten times. The chain uses TRBV5-1 and TRBJ1-4; 9 bases align to TRBD1. V dropped 3 bases and J dropped 2; count of bases not matched to a gene: 5. The V gene's germline CDR1 is SGHRS and CDR2 YFSETQ. The length of the CDR3 is 16 residues. The CDR3 loop is CASSWGTGSTNEKLFF. In DNA, the CDR3 is TGCGCCAGCAGCTGGGGGACAGGGTCGACTAATGAAAAACTGTTTTTT. Together with reference TRBV5-1 and TRBJ1-4, the CDR3 gives the full variable domain: KAGVTQTPRYLIKTRGQQVTLSCSPISGHRSVSWYQQTPGQGLQFLFEYFSETQRNKGNFPGRFSGRQFSNSRSEMNVSTLELGDSALYLCASSWGTGSTNEKLFFGSGTQLSVL.

CDR3: CASTSYGTGIYTEAFF. The CDR3 region has the DNA TGTGCCAGCACCTCTTACGGGACAGGGATATACACTGAAGCTTTCTTT. The chain joins TRBV12-3 or TRBV12-4 to TRBJ1-1, with 9 nucleotides matching TRBD1. V gave up 7 bases and J gave up 3 bases; unmatched junction bases: 12. The CDR3 loop spans 16 amino acids.

This clonotype was detected ten times or more. The chain uses TRBV5-6 and TRBJ2-1; tentative D call: TRBD2 (5 bases). The CDR3 extends over 16 amino acids. In germline, CDR1 is SGHDT, CDR2 YYEEEE. Trimming pared 0 bases from V and 8 bases from J, leaving 18 bases between. The CDR3 sequence: CASSLEITTRGYEQFF. CDR3 nucleotides: TGTGCCAGCAGCTTGGAAATTACCACAAGAGGGTATGAGCAGTTCTTC. The whole variable domain, remainder taken from reference TRBV5-6 and TRBJ2-1, is DAGVTQSPTHLIKTRGQQVTLRCSPKSGHDTVSWYQQALGQGPQFIFQYYEEEERQRGNFPDRFSGHQFPNYSSELNVNALLLGDSALYLCASSLEITTRGYEQFFGPGTRLTVL.

Regarding this clonotype: A much larger clone lies one base from this, so it may be a read error. The final CDR3 position lacks the conserved phenylalanine or tryptophan, pointing to a likely read error. CDR3 DNA: TGTGCCAGCAGCTTATCTCATGTAGGCAGTCCCCCCTATGGCTACACCCTC. Its protein is CASSLSHVGSPPYGYTL. V usage is TRBV11-2 and J usage is TRBJ1-2, with unresolved D. The CDR3 totals 17 residues. Germline V gene sequence: CDR1 SGHAT, CDR2 FQNNGV. Trimming shortened V by 2 bases and J by 4 bases, and 20 bases separated the two germline ends.

The rearrangement joins TRBV19 to TRBJ2-4; 8 bases align to TRBD1. V lost 5 bases, J lost 15 bases, and 12 bases stayed unmatched. The V gene's germline CDR1 is LNHDA and CDR2 SQIVND (reference sequence). The CDR3 runs 13 residues. CDR3 bases: TGTGCCAGTAGTCCCGAGGGGACAGGCCACCGGTACTTC. Translated: CASSPEGTGHRYF.

The V gene is TRBV10-3, the J gene TRBJ2-1; 11 nucleotides line up with TRBD2. The length of the CDR3 is 17 residues. V was pared by 4 bases and J by 2 bases, with 7 bases of the junction left unmatched. Germline CDR1 reads ENHRY; CDR2 reads SYGVKD. As DNA, the CDR3 is TGTGCCATCAGTGGGACACTAGCGGGGGACACCTACAATGAGCAGTTCTTC. Its protein is CAISGTLAGDTYNEQFF.

In this sample, this clonotype turned up many times. This chain connects TRBV7-2 to TRBJ2-7, with a tentative D call TRBD2 (5 bases). Germline V gene sequence: CDR1 SGHTA, CDR2 FQGNSA. This CDR3 has 14 amino acids. Trimming pared 3 bases from V and 3 bases from J, leaving 12 bases between. The CDR3 DNA sequence: TGTGCCAGCAGCTTCTTGACTATAGACTACGAGCAGTACTTC. Residues: CASSFLTIDYEQYF.

This clonotype was observed once. V usage is TRBV15 and J usage is TRBJ1-6; no clear D gene. Germline CDR1 reads LNHNV; CDR2 reads YYDKDF (reference sequence). The CDR3 is 17 residues long. V was clipped by 4 bases and J by 0 bases, with 13 bases between them. In DNA, the CDR3 is TGTGCCACCAGCACCGGAACCGAGAGCTCCTATAATTCACCCCTCCACTTT. Translating it yields CATSTGTESSYNSPLHF. Full variable domain (missing parts from reference TRBV15 and TRBJ1-6): DAMVIQNPRYQVTQFGKPVTLSCSQTLNHNVMYWYQQKSSQAPKLLFHYYDKDFNNEADTPDNFQSRRPNTSFCFLDIRSPGLGDTAMYLCATSTGTESSYNSPLHFGNGTRLTVT.

This clonotype was found many times. V and J are TRBV3-1 and TRBJ1-6; maybe TRBD1 (5 bases). The V end lost 3 bases, the J end lost 5 bases, and 5 bases lay between the germline ends. CDR1 is LGHDT, CDR2 YNNKEL, per germline (reference sequence). The CDR3 is 13 amino acids. DNA for the CDR3: TGTGCCAGCAGCCAGACAGATAATTCACCCCTCCACTTT. It encodes CASSQTDNSPLHF.